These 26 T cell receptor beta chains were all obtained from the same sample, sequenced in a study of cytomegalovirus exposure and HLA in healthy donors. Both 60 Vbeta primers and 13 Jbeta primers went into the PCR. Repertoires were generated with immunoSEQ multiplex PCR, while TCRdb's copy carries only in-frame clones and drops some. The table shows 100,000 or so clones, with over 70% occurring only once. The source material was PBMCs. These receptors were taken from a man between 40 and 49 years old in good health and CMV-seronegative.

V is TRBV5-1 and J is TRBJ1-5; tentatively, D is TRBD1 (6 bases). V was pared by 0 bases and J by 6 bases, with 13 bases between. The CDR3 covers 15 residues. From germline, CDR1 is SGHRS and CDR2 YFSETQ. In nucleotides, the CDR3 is TGCGCCAGCAGCTTGGGAGGCGGGGGCGCTCAGCCCCAGCATTTT. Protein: CASSLGGGGAQPQHF.

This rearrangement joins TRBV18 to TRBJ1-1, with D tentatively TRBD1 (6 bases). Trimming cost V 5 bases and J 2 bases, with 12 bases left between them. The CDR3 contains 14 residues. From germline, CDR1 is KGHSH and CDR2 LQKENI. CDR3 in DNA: TGTGCCAGCTCAATTCAGGGGACCAACACTGAAGCTTTCTTT. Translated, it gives CASSIQGTNTEAFF.

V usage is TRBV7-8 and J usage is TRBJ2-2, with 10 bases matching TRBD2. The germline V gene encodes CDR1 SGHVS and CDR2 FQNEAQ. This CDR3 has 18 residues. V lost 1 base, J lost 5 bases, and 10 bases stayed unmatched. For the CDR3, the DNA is TGTGCCAGCAGCTTAGGCCAAAAGCGGGGGGGCATAACCGGGGAGCTGTTTTTT. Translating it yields CASSLGQKRGGITGELFF.

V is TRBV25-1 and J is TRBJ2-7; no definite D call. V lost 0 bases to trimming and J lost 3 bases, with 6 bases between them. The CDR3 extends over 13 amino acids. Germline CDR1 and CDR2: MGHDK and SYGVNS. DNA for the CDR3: TGTGCCAGCAGTGAATATAGAGTCTACGAGCAGTACTTC. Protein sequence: CASSEYRVYEQYF.

The CDR3 region is CASSLLGSLATNEKLFF. CDR3 DNA: TGTGCCAGCAGCTTATTGGGCAGCCTTGCAACTAATGAAAAACTGTTTTTT. The chain has TRBV13 and TRBJ1-4; D ambiguous. The CDR3 covers 17 residues. The germline V gene encodes CDR1 PRHDT and CDR2 FYEKMQ (reference sequence). V shed 2 bases and J shed 0 bases, with 13 bases lying between them.

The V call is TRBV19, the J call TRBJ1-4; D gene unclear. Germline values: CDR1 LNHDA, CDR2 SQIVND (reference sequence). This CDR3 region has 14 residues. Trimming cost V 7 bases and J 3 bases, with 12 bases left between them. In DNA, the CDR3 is TGTGCCAGTAATGGCGGGATGGCTAATGAAAAACTGTTTTTT. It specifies CASNGGMANEKLFF.

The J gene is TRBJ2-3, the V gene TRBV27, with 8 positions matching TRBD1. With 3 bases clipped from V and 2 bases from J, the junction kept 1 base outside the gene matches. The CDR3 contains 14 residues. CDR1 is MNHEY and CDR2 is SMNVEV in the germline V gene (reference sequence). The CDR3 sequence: CASSLDRDTDTQYF. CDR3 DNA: TGTGCCAGCAGTTTGGACAGGGACACAGATACGCAGTATTTT.

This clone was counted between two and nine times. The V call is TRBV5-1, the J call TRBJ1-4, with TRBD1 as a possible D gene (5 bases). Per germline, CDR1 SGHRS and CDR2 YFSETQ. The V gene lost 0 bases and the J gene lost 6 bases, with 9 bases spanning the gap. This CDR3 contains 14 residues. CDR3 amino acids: CASSLVGQDEKLFF. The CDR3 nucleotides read TGCGCCAGCAGCTTGGTGGGGCAGGATGAAAAACTGTTTTTT.

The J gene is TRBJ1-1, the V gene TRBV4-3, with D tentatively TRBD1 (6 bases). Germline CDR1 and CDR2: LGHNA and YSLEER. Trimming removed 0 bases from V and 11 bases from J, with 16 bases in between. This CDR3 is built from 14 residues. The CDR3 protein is CASSQDLAGTKAFF. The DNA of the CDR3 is TGCGCCAGCAGCCAAGATCTGGCAGGGACAAAGGCTTTCTTT.

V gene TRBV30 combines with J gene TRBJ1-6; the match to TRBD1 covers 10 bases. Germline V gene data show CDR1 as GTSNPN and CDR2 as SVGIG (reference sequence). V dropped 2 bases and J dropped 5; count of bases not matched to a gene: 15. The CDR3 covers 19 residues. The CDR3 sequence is CAWSPKPTGGSSNNSPLHF. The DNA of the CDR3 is TGTGCCTGGAGTCCAAAGCCGACAGGGGGCTCCTCTAATAATTCACCCCTCCACTTT.

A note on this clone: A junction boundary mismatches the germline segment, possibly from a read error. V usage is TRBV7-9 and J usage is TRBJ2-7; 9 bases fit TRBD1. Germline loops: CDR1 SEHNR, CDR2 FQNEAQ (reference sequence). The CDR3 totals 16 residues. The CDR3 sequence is CSSSLVPRTGAYEQYF. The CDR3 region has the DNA TGTTCCAGCAGCTTAGTACCCAGGACAGGGGCCTACGAGCAGTACTTC.

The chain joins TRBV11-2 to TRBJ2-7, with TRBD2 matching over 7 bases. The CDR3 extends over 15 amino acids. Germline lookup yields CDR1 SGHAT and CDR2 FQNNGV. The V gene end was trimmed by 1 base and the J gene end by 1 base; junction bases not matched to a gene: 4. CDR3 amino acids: CASSLVSSGSYEQYF. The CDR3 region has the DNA TGTGCCAGCAGCTTAGTCTCTAGCGGATCCTACGAGCAGTACTTC.

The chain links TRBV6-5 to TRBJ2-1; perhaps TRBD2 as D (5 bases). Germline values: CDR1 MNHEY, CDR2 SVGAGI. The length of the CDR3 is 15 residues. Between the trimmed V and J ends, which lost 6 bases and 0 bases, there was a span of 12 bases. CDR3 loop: CASSLSDSSYNEQFF. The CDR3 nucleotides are TGTGCCAGCAGCCTTAGCGATAGCTCCTACAATGAGCAGTTCTTC.

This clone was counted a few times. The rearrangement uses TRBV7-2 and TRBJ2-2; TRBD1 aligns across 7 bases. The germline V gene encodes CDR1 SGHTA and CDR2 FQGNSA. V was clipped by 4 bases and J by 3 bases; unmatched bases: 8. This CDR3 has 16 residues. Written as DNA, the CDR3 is TGTGCCAGCAGCTCCCGGACAGGTTGGGACACCGGGGAGCTGTTTTTT. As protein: CASSSRTGWDTGELFF.

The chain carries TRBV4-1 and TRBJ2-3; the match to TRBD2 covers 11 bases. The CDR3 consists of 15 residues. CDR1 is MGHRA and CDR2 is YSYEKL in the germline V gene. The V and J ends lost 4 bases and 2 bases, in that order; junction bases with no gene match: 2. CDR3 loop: CASSPTSGATDTQYF. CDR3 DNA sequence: TGCGCCAGCAGCCCGACTAGCGGGGCCACAGATACGCAGTATTTT.

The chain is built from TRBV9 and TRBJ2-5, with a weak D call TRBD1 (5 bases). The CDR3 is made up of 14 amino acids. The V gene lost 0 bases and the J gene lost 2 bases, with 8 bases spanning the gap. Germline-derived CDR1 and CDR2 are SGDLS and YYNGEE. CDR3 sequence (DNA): TGTGCCAGCAGCGTAGGACAGCTTCAAGAGACCCAGTACTTC. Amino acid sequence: CASSVGQLQETQYF.

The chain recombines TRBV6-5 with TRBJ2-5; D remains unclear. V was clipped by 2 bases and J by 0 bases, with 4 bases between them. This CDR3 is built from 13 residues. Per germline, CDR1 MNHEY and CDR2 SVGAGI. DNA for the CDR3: TGTGCCAGCAGTTACAACAACCAAGAGACCCAGTACTTC. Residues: CASSYNNQETQYF.

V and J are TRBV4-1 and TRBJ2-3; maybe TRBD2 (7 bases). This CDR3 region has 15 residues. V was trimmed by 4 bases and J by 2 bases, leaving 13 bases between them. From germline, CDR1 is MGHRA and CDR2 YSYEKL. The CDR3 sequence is CASSPGGRYTDTQYF. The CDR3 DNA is TGCGCCAGCAGCCCCGGGGGGCGGTACACAGATACGCAGTATTTT.

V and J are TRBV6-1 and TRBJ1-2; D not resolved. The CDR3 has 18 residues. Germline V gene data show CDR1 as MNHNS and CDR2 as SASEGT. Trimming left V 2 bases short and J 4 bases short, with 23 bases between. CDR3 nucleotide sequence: TGTGCCAGCAGTGAATCGGGCGGGGTGCCTTACGTGAGCTATGGCTACACCTTC. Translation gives CASSESGGVPYVSYGYTF.

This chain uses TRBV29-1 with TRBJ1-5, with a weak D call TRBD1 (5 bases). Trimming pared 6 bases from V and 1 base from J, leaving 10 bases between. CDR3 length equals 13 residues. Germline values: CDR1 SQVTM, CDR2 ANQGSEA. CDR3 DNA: TGCAGCGTCGCGCGGGACAGCAATCAGCCCCAGCATTTT. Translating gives CSVARDSNQPQHF. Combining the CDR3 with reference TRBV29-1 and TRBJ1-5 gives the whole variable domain SAVISQKPSRDICQRGTSLTIQCQVDSQVTMMFWYRQQPGQSLTLIATANQGSEATYESGFVIDKFPISRPNLTFSTLTVSNMSPEDSSIYLCSVARDSNQPQHFGDGTRLSIL.

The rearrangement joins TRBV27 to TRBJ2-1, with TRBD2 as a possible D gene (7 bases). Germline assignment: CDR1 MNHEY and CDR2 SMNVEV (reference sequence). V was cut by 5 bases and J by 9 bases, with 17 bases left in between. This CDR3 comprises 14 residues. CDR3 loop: CASSPLGGGSEQFF. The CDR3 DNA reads TGTGCCAGCAGTCCCTTGGGGGGGGGCTCTGAGCAGTTCTTC.

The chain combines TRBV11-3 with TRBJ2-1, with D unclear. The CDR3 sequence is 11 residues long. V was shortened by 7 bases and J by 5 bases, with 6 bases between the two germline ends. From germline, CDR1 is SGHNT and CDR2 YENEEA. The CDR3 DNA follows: TGTGCCAGCACAACTGACAATGAGCAGTTCTTC. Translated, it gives CASTTDNEQFF.

The CDR3 DNA reads TGTGCCATCAGTGAGACAGGGGTTGGCGAGCAGTACTTC. The encoded protein is CAISETGVGEQYF. The rearrangement links TRBV10-3 to TRBJ2-7; 7 bases align to TRBD1. The germline V gene has CDR1 ENHRY and CDR2 SYGVKD. The CDR3 spans 13 residues. V was clipped by 2 bases and J by 6 bases; unmatched bases: 4.

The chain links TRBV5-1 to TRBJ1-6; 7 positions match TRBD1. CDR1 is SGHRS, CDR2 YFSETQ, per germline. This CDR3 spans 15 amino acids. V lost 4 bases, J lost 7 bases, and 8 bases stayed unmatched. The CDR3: CASSPLGTVNSPLHF. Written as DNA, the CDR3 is TGCGCCAGCAGCCCTCTCGGGACAGTGAATTCACCCCTCCACTTT.

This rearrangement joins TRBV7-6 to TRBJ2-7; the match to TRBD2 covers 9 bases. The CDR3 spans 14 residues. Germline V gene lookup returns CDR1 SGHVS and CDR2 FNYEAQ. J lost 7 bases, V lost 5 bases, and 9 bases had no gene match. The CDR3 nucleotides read TGTGCCAGCAGCCCAGTAGCGGGGGTGGGGGAGCAGTACTTC. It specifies CASSPVAGVGEQYF. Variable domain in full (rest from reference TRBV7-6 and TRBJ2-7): GAGVSQSPRYKVTKRGQDVALRCDPISGHVSLYWYRQALGQGPEFLTYFNYEAQQDKSGLPNDRFSAERPEGSISTLTIQRTEQRDSAMYRCASSPVAGVGEQYFGPGTRLTVT.

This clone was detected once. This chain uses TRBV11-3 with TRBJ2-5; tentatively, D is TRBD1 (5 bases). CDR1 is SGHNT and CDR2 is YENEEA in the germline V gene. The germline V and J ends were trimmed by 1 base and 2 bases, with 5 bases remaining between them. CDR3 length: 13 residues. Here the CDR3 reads CASSLGQQETQYF. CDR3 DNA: TGTGCCAGCAGCTTAGGACAGCAAGAGACCCAGTACTTC. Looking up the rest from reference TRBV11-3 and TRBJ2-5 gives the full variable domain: EAGVVQSPRYKIIEKKQPVAFWCNPISGHNTLYWYLQNLGQGPELLIRYENEEAVDDSQLPKDRFSAERLKGVDSTLKIQPAELGDSAVYLCASSLGQQETQYFGPGTRLLVL.